The next 25 T cell receptor beta chains were all read from a single sample in a study of T cell responses to AZD1222 COVID-19 vaccine. Sequenced by immunoSEQ multiplex PCR; TCRdb stores in-frame clones only, minus some. This table has 140,000 to 150,000 clones, roughly 91% appearing once. The material was peripheral blood, obtained 28 days after the second AZD1222 dose. The receptors were sampled from an adult who received the AZD1222 COVID-19 vaccine.

The table lists this clone with a count of one. This rearrangement joins TRBV10-3 to TRBJ1-1; D possibly corresponds to TRBD1 (6 bases). The CDR3 runs 14 residues. V was trimmed by 1 base and J by 3 bases, leaving 9 bases between them. The germline V gene encodes CDR1 ENHRY and CDR2 SYGVKD. The CDR3 DNA reads TGTGCCATCAGTGAGTACAGGGTGGACACTGAAGCTTTCTTT. Its protein is CAISEYRVDTEAFF.

This clone has a handful of counts. CDR3 in amino acids: CASTHPRGTDTEAFF. In nucleotides, the CDR3 is TGTGCCAGCACCCACCCCAGGGGGACGGACACTGAAGCTTTCTTT. V is TRBV6-6 and J is TRBJ1-1, with TRBD1 identical over 7 bases. Germline V CDR1 and CDR2: MNHNY, SVGAGI (reference sequence). Losses at the gene ends were 7 bases for V and 3 bases for J; bases not matched to a gene: 11. The CDR3 consists of 15 residues.

The chain is built from TRBV5-5 and TRBJ1-3; D gene ambiguous. Trimming removed 4 bases at V and 0 bases at J, with 11 bases between. The germline gives CDR1 SGHKS, CDR2 YYEKEE (reference sequence). CDR3 length: 15 amino acids. CDR3 in amino acids: CASSPDGNSGNTIYF. CDR3 DNA sequence: TGTGCCAGCAGCCCGGACGGGAACTCTGGAAACACCATATATTTT.

The chain combines TRBV5-8 with TRBJ1-2; 8 bases align to TRBD1. V trimming: 3 bases; J trimming: 4 bases; junction bases outside the gene matches: 5. The CDR3 is made up of 14 amino acids. CDR1 is SGHTS and CDR2 is YDEGEE in the germline V gene. This CDR3 reads CASSSRTGTYGYTF. The CDR3 DNA reads as TGTGCCAGCAGCTCGAGGACAGGGACCTATGGCTACACCTTC.

This chain's CDR3 is CASGTKPMNTEAFF. DNA of the CDR3: TGTGCCTCAGGGACGAAGCCCATGAACACTGAAGCTTTCTTT. The rearrangement joins TRBV19 to TRBJ1-1; D is perhaps TRBD1 (5 bases). Germline V CDR1 and CDR2: LNHDA, SQIVND (reference sequence). The CDR3 runs to 14 residues. V was clipped by 11 bases and J by 0 bases, with 16 bases between them.

This clone came up once. This chain joins TRBV5-6 and TRBJ1-2; D uncertain. The CDR3 extends over 13 amino acids. The V end was cut by 1 base, the J end by 1 base, with 5 bases between. Germline values: CDR1 SGHDT, CDR2 YYEEEE. DNA for the CDR3: TGTGCCAGCAGCTTGTACAGTAACTATGGCTACACCTTC. It encodes CASSLYSNYGYTF.

This clone was recorded once. The chain links TRBV29-1 to TRBJ1-4; a weak D match, TRBD1 (6 bases). The CDR3 length is 13 residues. Germline CDR1 SQVTM, CDR2 ANQGSEA. With 3 bases removed from V and 4 bases from J, the gap between germline ends came to 9 bases. The DNA of the CDR3 is TGCAGCGTTGACAGGGGACTTAATGAAAAACTGTTTTTT. It yields the protein CSVDRGLNEKLFF.

V and J are TRBV9 and TRBJ1-5, with D possibly TRBD1 on 6 matching bases. The V gene's germline CDR1 is SGDLS and CDR2 YYNGEE. Trimming cost V 0 bases and J 5 bases, with 15 bases left between them. The CDR3 is 16 amino acids. DNA of the CDR3: TGTGCCAGCAGCGTAGCGAGGGGGTGGTGGGATCAGCCCCAGCATTTT. Its translation: CASSVARGWWDQPQHF.

This clone has a single count. The V call is TRBV7-9, the J call TRBJ1-1; D gene unclear. The CDR3 runs 12 residues. Germline lookup yields CDR1 SEHNR and CDR2 FQNEAQ (reference sequence). The V end was cut by 4 bases, the J end by 4 bases, with 7 bases between. The CDR3 sequence: CASSSPGTEAFF. In nucleotides, the CDR3 is TGTGCCAGCAGCTCCCCAGGCACTGAAGCTTTCTTT. The whole variable domain, remainder taken from reference TRBV7-9 and TRBJ1-1, is DTGVSQNPRHKITKRGQNVTFRCDPISEHNRLYWYRQTLGQGPEFLTYFQNEAQLEKSRLLSDRFSAERPKGSFSTLEIQRTEQGDSAMYLCASSSPGTEAFFGQGTRLTVV.

The rearrangement links TRBV7-3 to TRBJ2-2; D is ambiguous. The CDR3 contains 15 residues. Deletions cut 1 base from V and 1 base from J, with 7 bases between. Looked up from germline, CDR1 is SGHTA and CDR2 is FQGTGA. CDR3 coding DNA: TGTGCCAGCAGCTTAAGTCCGGGGAACACCGGGGAGCTGTTTTTT. Translated, it gives CASSLSPGNTGELFF.

The V gene is TRBV15, the J gene TRBJ1-1; the match to TRBD1 covers 8 bases. CDR1 LNHNV and CDR2 YYDKDF come from the germline V gene (reference sequence). CDR3 size: 14 residues. J lost 5 bases, V lost 4 bases, and 6 bases had no gene match. The CDR3 spells CATSIWTGRTEAFF. In DNA form, the CDR3 reads TGTGCCACCAGCATTTGGACAGGGAGAACTGAAGCTTTCTTT.

The chain recombines TRBV7-2 with TRBJ1-2; D unresolved. Germline V lookup: CDR1 SGHTA, CDR2 FQGNSA. V lost 0 bases and J lost 7, with 9 bases in between. CDR3 length equals 13 residues. CDR3 nucleotide sequence: TGTGCCAGCAGCTTAGCTGGTGCTGGTGGCTACACCTTC. Translating it yields CASSLAGAGGYTF.

CDR3 protein: CASSRTYLSYNEQFF. CDR3 DNA: TGTGCCAGCAGTCGGACCTACCTATCCTACAATGAGCAGTTCTTC. The chain links TRBV2 to TRBJ2-1; the D is unclear. Trimming took 5 bases from V and 1 from J, leaving 12 bases between them. The germline V gene has CDR1 SNHLY and CDR2 FYNNEI. The CDR3 is made up of 15 amino acids.

Only one count was recorded for this clone. The chain joins TRBV19 to TRBJ1-1, with a possible D match to TRBD1 (6 bases). Deletions cut 4 bases from V and 2 bases from J, with 14 bases between. CDR3 length: 15 amino acids. Germline loops: CDR1 LNHDA, CDR2 SQIVND (reference sequence). The CDR3 loop is CASSTPLGGNTEAFF. CDR3 bases: TGTGCCAGTAGTACTCCACTAGGGGGAAACACTGAAGCTTTCTTT.

The CDR3 here is CASSRDRDFNYGYTF. CDR3 coding DNA: TGTGCCAGTAGTCGGGACAGAGATTTTAACTATGGCTACACCTTC. The chain joins TRBV19 to TRBJ1-2; 7 nucleotides agree with TRBD1. The junction had 7 bases not matched to a gene; V was cut back by 5 bases and J by 1 base. Germline V CDR1 and CDR2: LNHDA, SQIVND (reference sequence). The CDR3 length is 15 residues.

J is TRBJ1-5 and V is TRBV15; TRBD1 matches 7 bases. Trimming removed 5 bases from V and 0 bases from J; junction bases left unmatched: 4. CDR3 length: 15 residues. Germline values: CDR1 LNHNV, CDR2 YYDKDF (reference sequence). As DNA, the CDR3 is TGTGCCACCAGCCGGGACAGTTATAGCAATCAGCCCCAGCATTTT. This sequence encodes CATSRDSYSNQPQHF.

The rearrangement links TRBV7-2 to TRBJ2-1, with D perhaps matching TRBD2 (6 bases). The CDR3 is made up of 18 amino acids. The germline V gene encodes CDR1 SGHTA and CDR2 FQGNSA. Trimming cost V 2 bases and J 0 bases, with 17 bases left between them. CDR3 DNA: TGTGCCAGCAGCTTAAACTTAGCGGCCCCCAGCTCCTACAATGAGCAGTTCTTC. Its translation is CASSLNLAAPSSYNEQFF. Supplemented by reference TRBV7-2 and TRBJ2-1, the full variable domain reads GAGVSQSPSNKVTEKGKDVELRCDPISGHTALYWYRQSLGQGLEFLIYFQGNSAPDKSGLPSDRFSAERTGGSVSTLTIQRTQQEDSAVYLCASSLNLAAPSSYNEQFFGPGTRLTVL.

V and J are TRBV3-1 (or the pseudogene TRBV3-2) and TRBJ2-5, with a weak D call TRBD2 (6 bases). In germline, CDR1 is LGHDT, CDR2 YNNKEL (reference sequence). CDR3 length equals 14 residues. The V gene lost 4 bases and the J gene lost 2 bases, with 11 bases spanning the gap. CDR3 DNA: TGTGCCAGCAGCCTCCGACTAGGTCAAGAGACCCAGTACTTC. It is translated as CASSLRLGQETQYF.

The chain carries TRBV6-2 or TRBV6-3 and TRBJ1-4; no clear D. This CDR3 has 14 amino acids. V was cut by 5 bases and J by 9 bases, with 16 bases left in between. Looked up from germline, CDR1 is MNHEY and CDR2 is SVGEGT. The CDR3 nucleotides read TGTGCCAGCAGTCCGGACGATACAAGGAAAAAACTGTTTTTT. Translated: CASSPDDTRKKLFF.

V gene TRBV10-3 combines with J gene TRBJ2-7; D not resolved. Looked up from germline, CDR1 is ENHRY and CDR2 is SYGVKD. V was shortened by 5 bases and J by 6 bases, with 8 bases between the two germline ends. The CDR3 totals 11 residues. CDR3 coding DNA: TGTGCCATCAGTAGCAGTTTCGAGCAGTACTTC. This gives the protein CAISSSFEQYF.

This clone was seen a handful of times. The chain combines TRBV11-2 with TRBJ2-2; TRBD2 matches 12 bases. The germline gives CDR1 SGHAT, CDR2 FQNNGV. The CDR3 consists of 15 residues. The V and J ends lost 6 bases and 9 bases, in that order; junction bases with no gene match: 8. For the CDR3, the DNA is TGTGCCAGCAGTAACCCGACTAGCGGGAGCTGGGAGCTGTTTTTT. Translation: CASSNPTSGSWELFF.

The CDR3 is CASTLQGYEQYF. CDR3 nucleotides: TGTGCCAGCACCCTTCAGGGCTACGAGCAGTACTTC. The genes are TRBV7-2 and TRBJ2-7, with D perhaps matching TRBD1 (5 bases). The V and J ends lost 7 bases and 3 bases respectively, with 10 bases between them. Germline-derived CDR1 and CDR2 are SGHTA and FQGNSA. The CDR3 covers 12 residues.

The chain joins TRBV7-9 to TRBJ1-5; D gene ambiguous. CDR1 is SEHNR and CDR2 is FQNEAQ in the germline V gene (reference sequence). The CDR3 totals 13 residues. Deletions cut 1 base from V and 9 bases from J, with 10 bases between. The CDR3 loop is CASSLGGPSPQHF. For the CDR3, the DNA is TGTGCCAGCAGCTTAGGGGGTCCTTCGCCCCAGCATTTT. Filled out from reference TRBV7-9 and TRBJ1-5, the complete variable domain reads DTGVSQNPRHKITKRGQNVTFRCDPISEHNRLYWYRQTLGQGPEFLTYFQNEAQLEKSRLLSDRFSAERPKGSFSTLEIQRTEQGDSAMYLCASSLGGPSPQHFGDGTRLSIL.

As DNA, the CDR3 is TGTGCCAGTAGTATTGGAGCGGGCACACACACCGGGGAGCTGTTTTTT. Translating gives CASSIGAGTHTGELFF. This rearrangement joins TRBV19 to TRBJ2-2; D may be TRBD2 (6 bases). The V gene lost 3 bases and the J gene lost 3 bases, with 14 bases spanning the gap. The length of the CDR3 is 16 residues. Germline V gene lookup returns CDR1 LNHDA and CDR2 SQIVND (reference sequence).

The CDR3 loop reads CASSQVGGGSYEQYF. The CDR3 nucleotides read TGTGCCAGCAGCCAAGTGGGGGGAGGCTCCTACGAGCAGTACTTC. V is TRBV4-2 and J is TRBJ2-7; possible D gene TRBD2, 6 bases. CDR1 is LGHNA and CDR2 is YNFKEQ in the germline V gene. V gave up 1 base and J gave up 0 bases, with 10 bases separating them. The CDR3 contains 15 residues.